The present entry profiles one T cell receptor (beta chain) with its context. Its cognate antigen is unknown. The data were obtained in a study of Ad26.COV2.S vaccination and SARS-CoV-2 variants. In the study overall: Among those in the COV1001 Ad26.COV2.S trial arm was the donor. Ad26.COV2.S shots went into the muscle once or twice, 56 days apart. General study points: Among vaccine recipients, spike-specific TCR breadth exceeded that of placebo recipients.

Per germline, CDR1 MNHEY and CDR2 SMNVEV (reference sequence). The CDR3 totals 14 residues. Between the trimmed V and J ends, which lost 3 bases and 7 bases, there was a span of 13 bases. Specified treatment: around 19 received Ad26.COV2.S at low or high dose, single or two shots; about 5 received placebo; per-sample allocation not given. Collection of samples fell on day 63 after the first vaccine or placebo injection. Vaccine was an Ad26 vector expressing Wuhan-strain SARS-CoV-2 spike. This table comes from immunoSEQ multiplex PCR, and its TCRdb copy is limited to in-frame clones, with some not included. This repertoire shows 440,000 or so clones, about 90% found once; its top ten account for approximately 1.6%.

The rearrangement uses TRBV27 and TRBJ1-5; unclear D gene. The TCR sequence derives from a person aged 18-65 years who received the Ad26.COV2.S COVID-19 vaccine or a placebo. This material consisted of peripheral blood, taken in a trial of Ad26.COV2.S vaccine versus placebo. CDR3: CASSFFAGRQPQHF. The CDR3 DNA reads TGTGCCAGCAGTTTTTTTGCAGGTCGACAGCCCCAGCATTTT.